This T cell receptor beta chain was obtained from a study of blood T cell repertoires in COVID-19. Across the whole study: Italy, Spain and the United States were the sources of the convalescent and acute COVID-19 samples. From T cells, B-cell-depleted T cells, or PBMCs came the material, which was cDNA or gDNA.

This CDR3 is built from 17 residues. From germline, CDR1 is SGDLS and CDR2 YYNGEE. Trimming at V came to 4 bases and at J to 5 bases, leaving 17 bases not matched to a gene. TCRdb's copy holds only in-frame clones and misses some; the assay was immunoSEQ multiplex PCR. Here the sample spans tens of thousands of clones, around nine tenths being singletons. The sample was peripheral blood. This sequence originates from a man aged 60 to 75 with active or convalescent COVID-19. The chain couples TRBV9 to TRBJ2-5; 7 nucleotides agree with TRBD1. This chain's CDR3 is CASSPGVRGGAEETQYF. In DNA form, the CDR3 reads TGTGCCAGCAGCCCCGGCGTGCGAGGGGGCGCGGAGGAGACCCAGTACTTC.